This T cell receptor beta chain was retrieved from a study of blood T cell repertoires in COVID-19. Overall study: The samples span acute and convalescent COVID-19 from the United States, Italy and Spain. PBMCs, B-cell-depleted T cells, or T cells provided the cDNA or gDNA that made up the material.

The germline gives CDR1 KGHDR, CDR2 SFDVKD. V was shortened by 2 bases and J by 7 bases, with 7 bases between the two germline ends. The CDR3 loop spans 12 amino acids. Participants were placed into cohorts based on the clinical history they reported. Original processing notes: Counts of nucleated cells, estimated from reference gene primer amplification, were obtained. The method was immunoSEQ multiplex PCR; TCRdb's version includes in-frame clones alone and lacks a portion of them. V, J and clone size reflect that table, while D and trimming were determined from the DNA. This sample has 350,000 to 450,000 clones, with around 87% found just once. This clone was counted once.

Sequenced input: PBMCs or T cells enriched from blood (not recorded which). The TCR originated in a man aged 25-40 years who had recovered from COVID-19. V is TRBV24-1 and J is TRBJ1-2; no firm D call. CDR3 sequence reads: CATSDWSGGYTF. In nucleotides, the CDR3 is TGTGCCACCAGTGATTGGTCGGGTGGCTACACCTTC.